The text below deals with one TCR beta chain. Antigen unknown. These data originate in a study of CXCR3-negative and CXCR3-positive naive CD8 T cells. UMI-labeled TRB cDNA libraries were prepared by 5' RACE. No DNA is given; TCRdb re-called the 5' RACE reads and lists each CDR3 protein once. The sample totals approximately 56,000 distinct CDR3 sequences; its top ten clones hold roughly 1.6%. CD45RO-CCR7+CD27+CD95- was the phenotype of naive CD8+ T cells. Study-wide findings and caveats: More hydrophobic TRB CDR3s were found in CXCR3-positive naive cells than in CXCR3-negative naive cells.

Germline V gene data show CDR1 as MGHDK and CDR2 as SYGVNS. The CDR3 consists of 13 residues. This chain links TRBV25-1 with TRBJ2-7. Sequenced material: naive CXCR3- CD8+ T cells from blood. Indicated subset: CD45RO-CCR7+CD27+CD95- naive CD8+ T cells lacking CXCR3 (TNR3-). This TCR came from a human donor in good health. Some clones in this sample may be carry-over from other donors' samples. This CDR3 reads CASTQRDGYEQYF.